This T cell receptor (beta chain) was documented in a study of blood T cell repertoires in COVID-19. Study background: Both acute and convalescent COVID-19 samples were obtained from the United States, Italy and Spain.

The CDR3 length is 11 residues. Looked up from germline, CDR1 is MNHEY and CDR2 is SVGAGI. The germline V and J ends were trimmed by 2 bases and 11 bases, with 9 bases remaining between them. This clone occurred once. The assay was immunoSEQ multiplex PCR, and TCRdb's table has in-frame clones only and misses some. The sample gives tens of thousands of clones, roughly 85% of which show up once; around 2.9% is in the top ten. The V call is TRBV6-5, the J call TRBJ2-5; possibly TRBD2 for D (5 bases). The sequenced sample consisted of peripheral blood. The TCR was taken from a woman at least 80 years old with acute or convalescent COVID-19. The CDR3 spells CASSYRERQYF. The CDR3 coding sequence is TGTGCCAGCAGTTACAGGGAGCGGCAGTACTTC.